Following are 24 T cell receptor beta chains from one sample sequenced in a study of identical twins. Each CDR3 protein is one row after TCRdb ran MiXCR on the 5' RACE reads. The sample shows about 530,000 distinct CDR3 sequences, about 16% of them seen only once. This sample was also put to use in a study of yellow fever vaccine responses in identical twins.

The specimen was CD4+ T cells sorted from blood. Receptor source: a woman aged 18-35 years in good health.

The CDR3 spells CASTKTGLNTEAFF. Here the CDR3 DNA reads TGTGCCAGCACCAAAACAGGATTGAACACTGAAGCTTTCTTT. V gene TRBV6-1 combines with J gene TRBJ1-1, with D possibly matching TRBD1 (5 bases). Trimming pared 7 bases from V and 0 bases from J, leaving 12 bases between. CDR3 size: 14 residues. CDR1 is MNHNS, CDR2 SASEGT, per germline.

The V gene is TRBV20-1, the J gene TRBJ1-3, with D possibly matching TRBD1 (6 bases). Trimming took 6 bases from V and 0 from J, leaving 12 bases between them. The CDR3 length is 14 residues. In germline, CDR1 is DFQATT, CDR2 SNEGSKA (reference sequence). The CDR3 protein is CSASSGASGNTIYF. CDR3 in DNA: TGCAGTGCCAGCTCAGGGGCCTCTGGAAACACCATATATTTT.

The chain employs TRBV7-2 and TRBJ2-7; 9 bases agree with TRBD2. CDR3 length: 15 residues. The germline gives CDR1 SGHTA, CDR2 FQGNSA. J lost 4 bases, V lost 2 bases, and 6 bases had no gene match. The CDR3 DNA reads as TGTGCCAGCAGCTTACACGCGGGAGGGGGGTACGAGCAGTACTTC. It translates to CASSLHAGGGYEQYF.

This clonotype was seen more than once but under ten times. CDR3 in amino acids: CSVDRENYGYTF. CDR3 nucleotide sequence: TGCAGCGTTGACAGGGAAAACTATGGCTACACCTTC. The V call is TRBV29-1, the J call TRBJ1-2, with D perhaps TRBD1 (5 bases). The CDR3 contains 12 residues. Germline values: CDR1 SQVTM, CDR2 ANQGSEA. Trimming shortened V by 3 bases and J by 2 bases, and 7 bases separated the two germline ends.

This clonotype occurred a few times. The chain joins TRBV6-1 to TRBJ2-7; possible D gene TRBD1, 5 bases. Germline values: CDR1 MNHNS, CDR2 SASEGT. The CDR3 runs to 14 residues. With 6 bases removed from V and 1 base from J, the gap between germline ends came to 13 bases. CDR3 DNA sequence: TGTGCCAGCAGCAAACTGACAGTTTCCTACGAGCAGTACTTC. Amino acid sequence: CASSKLTVSYEQYF.

The chain joins TRBV18 to TRBJ1-5; D is ambiguous. This CDR3 has 14 residues. V shed 3 bases and J shed 7 bases, with 13 bases lying between them. CDR1 and CDR2 from the germline V gene are KGHSH and LQKENI. DNA of the CDR3: TGTGCCAGCTCACCGGACCGTATGGAGCAGCCCCAGCATTTT. This encodes CASSPDRMEQPQHF.

The V gene is TRBV5-1, the J gene TRBJ2-5; TRBD1 aligns across 9 bases. Germline V gene sequence: CDR1 SGHRS, CDR2 YFSETQ. CDR3 size: 15 residues. The ends lost 2 bases at V and 2 bases at J; junction bases unmatched: 4. CDR3 in DNA: TGCGCCAGCAGCTTTGGGACAGGGACACAAGAGACCCAGTACTTC. Translation: CASSFGTGTQETQYF.

The CDR3 spells CASSLKRESNTQYF. In DNA, the CDR3 is TGCGCCAGCAGCTTGAAGCGGGAATCAAATACGCAGTATTTT. The chain has TRBV5-1 and TRBJ2-3; 7 bases fit TRBD2. CDR3 length: 14 amino acids. CDR1 and CDR2 from the germline V gene are SGHRS and YFSETQ. Trimming removed 1 base from V and 7 bases from J; junction bases left unmatched: 6.

This clonotype appeared a few times. The V call is TRBV28, the J call TRBJ2-7, with a tentative D call TRBD1 (5 bases). Trimming stripped 6 bases from V and 3 bases from J, with 9 bases between. Germline lookup yields CDR1 MDHEN and CDR2 SYDVKM. CDR3 size: 12 residues. The CDR3 DNA is TGTGCCAGCAGCCTACAGGACTACGAGCAGTACTTC. This gives the protein CASSLQDYEQYF.

V is TRBV2 and J is TRBJ2-1; 7 bases align to TRBD1. Germline trimming cut 6 bases from V and 9 bases from J; bases unmatched to any gene: 8. CDR1 and CDR2 (germline): SNHLY, FYNNEI. The CDR3 runs 13 residues. The CDR3, as DNA: TGTGCCAGCAGCGTAAAGGGGGCCGGTGAGCAGTTCTTC. Encoded protein: CASSVKGAGEQFF. Filled out from reference TRBV2 and TRBJ2-1, the complete variable domain reads EPEVTQTPSHQVTQMGQEVILRCVPISNHLYFYWYRQILGQKVEFLVSFYNNEISEKSEIFDDQFSVERPDGSNFTLKIRSTKLEDSAMYFCASSVKGAGEQFFGPGTRLTVL.

The CDR3 spells CASVLFEPGLAGRVETQYF. The CDR3, as DNA: TGTGCCAGCGTATTATTTGAGCCAGGACTAGCGGGACGTGTGGAGACCCAGTACTTC. The chain employs TRBV11-1 and TRBJ2-5, with TRBD2 matching 12 bases. This CDR3 is built from 19 residues. The V segment lost 8 bases and the J segment 5 bases; nucleotides outside the gene matches: 21. Germline CDR1 is SGHAT and CDR2 is FQDESV (reference sequence).

This sequence joins TRBV19 and TRBJ1-2; D gene unclear. V was pared by 5 bases and J by 3 bases, with 10 bases between. The germline V gene has CDR1 LNHDA and CDR2 SQIVND (reference sequence). The CDR3 sequence is 13 residues long. CDR3 coding DNA: TGTGCCAGTAGTGATCGGGAGCACTATGGCTACACCTTC. Amino acids: CASSDREHYGYTF. Complete variable domain (other parts from reference TRBV19 and TRBJ1-2): DGGITQSPKYLFRKEGQNVTLSCEQNLNHDAMYWYRQDPGQGLRLIYYSQIVNDFQKGDIAEGYSVSREKKESFPLTVTSAQKNPTAFYLCASSDREHYGYTFGSGTRLTVV.

There are a few counts of this clonotype. The CDR3 here is CASSIGQGIWTEAFF. CDR3 in DNA: TGTGCCAGCAGCATCGGACAGGGGATTTGGACTGAAGCTTTCTTT. J is TRBJ1-1 and V is TRBV7-2; 9 bases agree with TRBD1. The CDR3 has 15 amino acids. J gave up 5 bases and V 5 bases, and 9 bases lay outside the gene matches. CDR1 and CDR2 (germline): SGHTA, FQGNSA. The entire variable domain, with the rest obtained from reference TRBV7-2 and TRBJ1-1, is as follows: GAGVSQSPSNKVTEKGKDVELRCDPISGHTALYWYRQSLGQGLEFLIYFQGNSAPDKSGLPSDRFSAERTGGSVSTLTIQRTQQEDSAVYLCASSIGQGIWTEAFFGQGTRLTVV.

This clonotype was observed a few times. The chain carries TRBV3-1 and TRBJ2-1; TRBD2 is a possible D gene (6 bases). The CDR3 totals 15 residues. CDR1 is LGHDT and CDR2 is YNNKEL in the germline V gene (reference sequence). The V end lost 4 bases, the J end lost 2 bases, and 12 bases lay between the germline ends. This CDR3 is CASSLSSGAYNEQFF. DNA of the CDR3: TGTGCCAGCAGCCTAAGTAGCGGAGCCTACAATGAGCAGTTCTTC.

This clonotype came up a few times. This rearrangement joins TRBV6-5 to TRBJ2-5; 7 nucleotides match TRBD2. CDR3 length: 17 amino acids. V lost 5 bases, J lost 5 bases, and 17 bases stayed unmatched. Looked up from germline, CDR1 is MNHEY and CDR2 is SVGAGI. The CDR3 region has the DNA TGTGCCAGCAGTAAACTCGTGCCGGGGGGAGTGGGGGAGACCCAGTACTTC. Residues: CASSKLVPGGVGETQYF.

As concerns this clonotype: A much larger clone differs by one base, so this may be a read error. This chain links TRBV6-1 with TRBJ1-2, with 8 bases aligning to TRBD1. Looked up from germline, CDR1 is MNHNS and CDR2 is SASEGT. This CDR3 region has 13 residues. V gave up 6 bases and J gave up 4 bases; unmatched junction bases: 4. CDR3 in amino acids: CASRRQGIYGYTF. CDR3 bases: TGTGCCAGCAGAAGACAGGGGATCTATGGCTACACCTTC.

This clonotype was seen many times. This sequence joins TRBV12-3 or TRBV12-4 and TRBJ1-5; D may be TRBD1 (5 bases). The CDR3 runs to 15 residues. V was clipped by 7 bases and J by 1 base, with 14 bases between them. CDR3 sequence: CASTQTHRSNQPQHF. The CDR3 coding sequence is TGTGCCAGCACACAAACCCACAGGAGCAATCAGCCCCAGCATTTT.

This chain joins TRBV7-6 and TRBJ2-7; the D call may be TRBD1 or TRBD2 (5 bases each). Trimming shortened V by 1 base and J by 6 bases, and 10 bases separated the two germline ends. CDR1 SGHVS and CDR2 FNYEAQ come from the germline V gene. CDR3 size: 13 residues. The CDR3 loop reads CASSLGPGAEQYV. DNA for the CDR3: TGTGCCAGCAGCTTAGGGCCCGGGGCCGAGCAGTACGTC.

The genes are TRBV4-1 and TRBJ1-1; 7 nucleotides agree with TRBD1. CDR1 and CDR2 from the germline V gene are MGHRA and YSYEKL. J was trimmed by 0 bases and V by 4 bases; bases with no gene match: 8. The CDR3 is 16 amino acids. The CDR3 nucleotides read TGCGCCAGCAGCCGAATCGACAGGGAACTGAACACTGAAGCTTTCTTT. This translates into CASSRIDRELNTEAFF.

In nucleotides, the CDR3 is TGTGCCAGCAGTGAGAACAGGGGCGGCACTGAAGCTTTCTTT. Amino acids: CASSENRGGTEAFF. The V and J genes are TRBV12-3 or TRBV12-4 and TRBJ1-1; 7 nucleotides match TRBD1. The V and J ends lost 5 bases and 4 bases, in that order; junction bases with no gene match: 7. This CDR3 is 14 amino acids long.

This clonotype has only a few counts. V gene TRBV14 combines with J gene TRBJ1-2, with no clear D. From germline, CDR1 is SGHDN and CDR2 FVKESK. This CDR3 contains 14 residues. V was trimmed by 2 bases and J by 8 bases, leaving 15 bases between them. CDR3 DNA sequence: TGTGCCAGCAGCCAATCGACAAAGCCGGGAGGCTACACCTTC. Protein product: CASSQSTKPGGYTF. Supplemented by reference TRBV14 and TRBJ1-2, the full variable domain reads EAGVTQFPSHSVIEKGQTVTLRCDPISGHDNLYWYRRVMGKEIKFLLHFVKESKQDESGMPNNRFLAERTGGTYSTLKVQPAELEDSGVYFCASSQSTKPGGYTFGSGTRLTVV.

This clonotype came up a few times. This rearrangement joins TRBV5-1 to TRBJ1-6; D may be TRBD1 (5 bases). CDR1 SGHRS and CDR2 YFSETQ come from the germline V gene. There are 14 residues in the CDR3. V lost 4 bases, J lost 7 bases, and 12 bases lay in between. The CDR3 DNA follows: TGCGCCAGCAGCCGGGACGCGGGGAATTCACCCCTCCACTTT. Translating it yields CASSRDAGNSPLHF. Combining the CDR3 with reference TRBV5-1 and TRBJ1-6 gives the whole variable domain KAGVTQTPRYLIKTRGQQVTLSCSPISGHRSVSWYQQTPGQGLQFLFEYFSETQRNKGNFPGRFSGRQFSNSRSEMNVSTLELGDSALYLCASSRDAGNSPLHFGNGTRLTVT.

The chain employs TRBV3-1 and TRBJ2-3; either TRBD1 or TRBD2 may supply D (5 bases each). The germline V gene has CDR1 LGHDT and CDR2 YNNKEL (reference sequence). The CDR3 runs to 17 residues. Trimming left V 5 bases short and J 4 bases short, with 22 bases between. CDR3 amino acids: CASSARAGGPAADTQYF. In DNA, the CDR3 is TGTGCCAGCAGCGCAAGAGCTGGGGGACCCGCGGCAGATACGCAGTATTTT.

This clonotype has only a few counts. V gene TRBV7-3 combines with J gene TRBJ2-2; 13 nucleotides match TRBD2. Germline V gives CDR1 SGHTA, CDR2 FQGTGA. This CDR3 region has 16 residues. V shed 5 bases, J shed 8 bases, and the junction held 8 bases outside the gene matches. Written as DNA, the CDR3 is TGTGCCAGCAGCCCCCGGACTAGCGGGAGTAAGGGGGAGCTGTTTTTT. Its translation: CASSPRTSGSKGELFF.